This TCR beta chain is from a study of T cells in Graves' hyperthyroidism and ophthalmopathy (dated by TCRdb to between 2017 and 2020). For the wider study: Peripheral blood was collected at initial diagnosis, before any treatment. TCR V-J signatures able to tell the groups apart were searched for in a discovery cohort of some 100 patients, of whom over 40 had Graves' ophthalmopathy and 57 had stable Graves' hyperthyroidism. The study also compared thyroid tissue and blood T-cell repertoires from five or six Graves' hyperthyroidism patients. Following sampling, methimazole starting at 30 mg daily was given to hyperthyroidism patients, and high-dose intravenous methylprednisolone was given to ophthalmopathy patients. The paper describes TCR Vbeta CDR3 sequencing of around 130 peripheral blood samples, made up of under 50 ophthalmopathy patients, 70 to 75 hyperthyroidism patients and 17 progressor patients. The roughly 94 discovery patients were randomly divided into training and test sets at a 7:3 ratio. Prospective prediction of ophthalmopathy was tested in an independent validation cohort of fewer than 20 hyperthyroidism patients and 15 to 17 patients who later progressed to ophthalmopathy. Study-wide conclusions, independent of this receptor: Blood samples also contained most of the expanded thyroid clonotypes (frequency above 0.001), which suggests that blood repertoires may reflect thyroid immune responses. In validation, the model predicted progression to ophthalmopathy a median of roughly 6.2 months before onset, with roughly 71% sensitivity and about 72% specificity. Sample size was not statistically predetermined, and investigators were not blinded to group allocation. Ophthalmopathy was separated from stable hyperthyroidism by a 13 V-J signature model, with around 88% sensitivity and just over 81% specificity obtained in cross-validation and 80%/75% obtained in testing.

TCR beta CDR3 regions were amplified from RNA transcripts. The TCR CDR3 was subjected to a first round of RT-PCR using the HTBI primer set and the Qiagen OneStep RT-PCR kit. Libraries were constructed in a second round of multiplex PCR, after which size selection and purification were carried out. Sequencing of the libraries was done on an Illumina HiSeq2000 using paired-end 100 bp reads. In the authors' own workflow: SOAPnuke was used to process the raw data, throwing out any read that contained adapters or uncalled bases, had a mean Phred below 15, or lacked an exact constant-primer or identifier match. High-quality paired reads were merged using COPE v1.2.5, and each unique nucleotide sequence was defined as a clonotype. MiTCR v1.1 was used to align the clonotypes against IMGT TRBV, TRBD and TRBJ reference segments. The analysis included only V-J combinations with a frequency above 0.0001, which together covered approximately 99% of the repertoires. The TCS score was defined as the ratio of F50 (clonal expansion) to E x V (chaos), calculated using BLOSUM62-based TCRdist between CDR3 peptides within each V-J. Welch's t-statistics and random forest reduced fewer than 600 V-J features to around 14, which were used in a naive Bayes classifier (R e1071). TCRdb trimmed the raw reads at Q25, called clones with MiXCR and kept productive beta chains. Rows merge per CDR3 protein into single entries with the most common DNA and genes. These V and J calls rely on TCRdb rather than the paper's analysis. Within this sample are 640,000 or so distinct CDR3 sequences, with approximately 14% of them counted one time only. Of the sample, roughly 7.1% is held by the ten largest clones.

This clonotype was seen repeatedly, ten times or more. Its antigen is currently not known. No base quality values were provided; no much bigger clone lies one nucleotide off. Between the V and J ends, shortened by 0 bases and 10 bases respectively, the junction contains 16 bases. The CDR1 and CDR2 encoded by the germline V gene (reference sequence) are DFQATT and SNEGSKA. Including cysteine and phenylalanine, the CDR3 has 15 amino acids. Only the CDR3 DNA stays, 45 bases, in frame from base 1. Moderately to severely active disease, a Clinical Activity Score of at least 3, a NOSPECS grade of at least 4, and a duration under 3 months were present in ophthalmopathy patients. Exclusion was applied to patients with uncontrolled infections, other autoimmune diseases, pregnancy or lactation. Clinical symptoms, serum thyroxine and TRAb, thyroid ultrasound, and orbital computed tomography formed the basis for the diagnoses. Ficoll-Paque density gradient centrifugation was used to isolate PBMCs from around 9.1 ml of fresh peripheral blood. Total RNA was extracted with Trizol reagent, and quality was checked on an Agilent 2100 Bioanalyzer.

The rearranged chain carries TRBV20-1 and TRBJ1-6, with no confident D gene call. This TCR was sampled from a woman aged 18-29 years with Graves' ophthalmopathy. Source material: blood. Here is the DNA: TGCAGTGCTAGAGATCGGAGCCTAACCCACTCACCCCTCCACTTT. Its protein reads: CSARDRSLTHSPLHF.